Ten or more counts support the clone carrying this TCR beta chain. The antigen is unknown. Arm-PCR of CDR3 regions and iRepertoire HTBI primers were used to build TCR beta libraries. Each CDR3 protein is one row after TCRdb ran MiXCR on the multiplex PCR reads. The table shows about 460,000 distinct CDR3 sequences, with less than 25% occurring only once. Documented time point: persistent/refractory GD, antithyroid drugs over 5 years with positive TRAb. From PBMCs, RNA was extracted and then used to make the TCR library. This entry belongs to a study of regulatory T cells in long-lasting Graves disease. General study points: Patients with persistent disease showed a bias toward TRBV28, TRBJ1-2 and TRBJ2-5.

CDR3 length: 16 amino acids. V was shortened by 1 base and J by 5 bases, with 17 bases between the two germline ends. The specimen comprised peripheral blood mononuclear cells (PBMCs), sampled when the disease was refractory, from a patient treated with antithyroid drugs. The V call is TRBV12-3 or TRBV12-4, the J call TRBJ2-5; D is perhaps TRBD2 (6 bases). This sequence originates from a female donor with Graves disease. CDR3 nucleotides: TGTGCCAGCAGTTTAGGCGTCGGGTTCCGGGGGGAGACCCAGTACTTC. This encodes CASSLGVGFRGETQYF.